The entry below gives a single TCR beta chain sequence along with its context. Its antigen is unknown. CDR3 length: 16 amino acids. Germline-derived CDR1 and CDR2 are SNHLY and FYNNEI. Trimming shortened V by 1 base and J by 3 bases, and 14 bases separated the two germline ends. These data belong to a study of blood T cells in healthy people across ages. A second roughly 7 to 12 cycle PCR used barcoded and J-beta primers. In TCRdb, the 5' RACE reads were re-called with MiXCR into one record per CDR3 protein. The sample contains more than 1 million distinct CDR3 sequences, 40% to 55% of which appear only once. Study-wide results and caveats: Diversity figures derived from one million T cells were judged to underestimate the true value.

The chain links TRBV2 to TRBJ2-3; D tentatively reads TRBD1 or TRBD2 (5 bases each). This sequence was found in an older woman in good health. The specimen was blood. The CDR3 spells CASSEERGQGTDTQYF. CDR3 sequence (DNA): TGTGCCAGCAGTGAAGAGAGGGGCCAAGGAACAGATACGCAGTATTTT.